The present T cell receptor (beta chain) was sequenced within a study of control samples from healthy donors and cancer patients. Trimming pared 1 base from V and 5 bases from J, leaving 11 bases between. There are 14 residues in the CDR3. The germline V gene has CDR1 SGHDN and CDR2 FVKESK. TCRdb's copy holds only in-frame clones and misses some; the assay was immunoSEQ multiplex PCR. The data show tens of thousands of clones, roughly nine tenths seen once. The rearrangement uses TRBV14 and TRBJ1-1, with D possibly being TRBD1 (5 bases). This clonotype originated in a woman aged 55-70 years in good health. Sequencing was carried out using blood. The CDR3 sequence is CASSQGAGWTEAFF. The DNA for the CDR3 is TGTGCCAGCAGCCAAGGGGCAGGGTGGACTGAAGCTTTCTTT.